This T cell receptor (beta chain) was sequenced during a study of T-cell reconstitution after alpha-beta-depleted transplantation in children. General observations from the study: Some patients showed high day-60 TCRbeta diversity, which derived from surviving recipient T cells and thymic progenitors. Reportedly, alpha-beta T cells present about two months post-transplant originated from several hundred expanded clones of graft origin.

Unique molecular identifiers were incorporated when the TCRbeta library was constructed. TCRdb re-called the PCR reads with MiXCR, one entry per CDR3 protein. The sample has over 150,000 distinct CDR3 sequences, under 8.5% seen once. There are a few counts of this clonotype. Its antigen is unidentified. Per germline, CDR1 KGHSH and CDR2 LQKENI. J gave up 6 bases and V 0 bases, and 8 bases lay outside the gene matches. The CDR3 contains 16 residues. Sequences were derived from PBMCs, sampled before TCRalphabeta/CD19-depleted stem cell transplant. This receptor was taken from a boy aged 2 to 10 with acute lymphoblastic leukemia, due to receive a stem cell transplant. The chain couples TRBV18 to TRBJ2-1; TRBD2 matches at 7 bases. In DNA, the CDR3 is TGTGCCAGCTCACCACCGGGCCTAGCGGTCCCCAATGAGCAGTTCTTC. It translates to CASSPPGLAVPNEQFF.